This T cell receptor beta chain derives from a study of identical twins listed by TCRdb under 2016. For the study in its entirety: To test whether fetal clonotypes persist, the study used deep sequencing on TCR alpha and beta repertoires from monozygotic twins, unrelated adults of various ages, and cord blood. To rule out contamination, the twin experiments were replicated at different times with different library preparation protocols. Paper-wide results and their limitations: Excess twin sharing in beta out-of-frame sequences was weaker because fewer shared sequences lowered the signal-to-noise ratio. Zero-insertion analyses could be partly confounded by invariant T cells such as MAIT and iNKT, though diverse VJ usage argued against such confounding for most clonotypes. Recombination models systematically underestimated out-of-frame TCR alpha sharing in monozygotic twins but agreed with sharing between unrelated individuals. Compared with coincidental sharing between unrelated individuals, out-of-frame TCR alpha sequences shared between twins showed an excess of sequences with low generation probability. Because the same donors could not be followed over many years, the conclusions relied on cross-sectional statistical analysis. Fewer insertions were carried by abundant cord blood beta clonotypes; a weaker similar trend was observed in young adult naive repertoires, while no such trend was observed in memory repertoires.

Libraries were constructed by 5' RACE. Data came from an Illumina HiSeq 2000. Template switching introduced a universal primer binding site; the final cDNA contained a unique molecular identifier, enabling accurate counting of TCR cDNA molecules. Specific primers in the conserved constant-segment region were used to synthesize first-strand cDNA for the TCR alpha and beta chains. Each cDNA library was double barcoded, with a SMART-Mk sample barcode plus Illumina barcodes, to control for contamination. Two successive PCR steps introduced TruSeq adapter sequences along with Illumina sample barcodes. TCR alpha and beta cDNA libraries were sequenced on the Illumina HiSeq platform with custom primers. The study's processing was this. Unique molecular identifiers were extracted from raw reads with MiGEC, and CDR3 positions were determined with MiXCR. For each individual, recombination models were inferred using an EM algorithm with the repgenHMM and IGoR tools. The tcR package in R was used for shared clonotype analysis, with sharing normalized by the product of cloneset sizes. To study raw recombination free of thymic and clonal selection effects, out-of-frame nonproductive sequences were analyzed. The public reads were run again by TCRdb, first through fastp at Q25 and then through MiXCR, and only productive beta chains were kept. Under each unique CDR3 protein, matching rows form one entry showing the most common genes and DNA. The authors' filters were not applied to this entry. The sample records roughly 230,000 distinct CDR3 sequences, about 8.5% of which are singletons. The ten largest clones add up to 2.5% to 3.5% of the sample.

V is pared back by 1 base and J by 5 bases, with 18 bases lying between the germline termini. Via the germline V gene, CDR1 is SGHDN and CDR2 FVKESK. Including the terminal cysteine and phenylalanine, the CDR3 comprises 16 residues. Kept here is only the CDR3 DNA, which spans 48 bases and is read in frame from base 1. There are many counts of this clonotype. Its antigen is still unknown. Base quality data are lacking; no much larger clone is found one base away. All donors were healthy Caucasians. The twin cohort consisted of three pairs of female monozygotic twins, all aged 18 to 29 years. Positive isolation kits from Invitrogen were used to isolate CD4+ and CD8+ T cell populations. Another study also made use of these data, one on yellow fever vaccine responses in identical twins. The second study's paper adds: According to the authors, in identical twins the way T cells responded to vaccination appeared partly convergent and partly personalized. Focusing on identical twins, the study followed the T cell clones that responded to the vaccine, and did so with precision.

This receptor was identified in a young woman in good health. Rearrangement joined TRBV14 to TRBJ2-7; a tentative D match to TRBD1 spans 6 bases. The source material was CD8+ T cells sorted from blood. The CDR3 protein sequence reads: CASSQVQARGWDEQYF. The sequence in DNA is TGTGCCAGCAGCCAAGTGCAGGCCAGGGGTTGGGACGAGCAGTACTTC.